This TCR beta chain derives from a study of identifying expanded T cells in peripheral blood. General observations from the study: Differentially abundant clones: about 1.3 between replicates, around 16 at 2 to 3 weeks, more than 18 at four. Approximately two-week clone count variance significantly increased as total template count grew.

Healthy donors had no documented immune events, such as infections, while sampled. The data were produced by immunoSEQ multiplex PCR, yet TCRdb's version contains in-frame clones alone and is incomplete. The top ten clones hold 16% of a sample with under 120,000 clones, around 89% of them seen once. Points on this clone: Antigen specificity is unknown.

The CDR3 is 18 amino acids. The V end lost 2 bases, the J end lost 1 base, and 19 bases lay between the germline ends. Germline V gene sequence: CDR1 SGHRS, CDR2 YFSETQ. The chain uses TRBV5-1 and TRBJ1-3, with D uncertain. Sequencing input: blood. This clonotype was sampled from a person between 18 and 75 years old in good health. This chain's CDR3 is CASSFGQSKGLSGNTIYF. The CDR3 bases are TGCGCCAGCAGCTTTGGTCAGAGCAAAGGGCTATCTGGAAACACCATATATTTT.